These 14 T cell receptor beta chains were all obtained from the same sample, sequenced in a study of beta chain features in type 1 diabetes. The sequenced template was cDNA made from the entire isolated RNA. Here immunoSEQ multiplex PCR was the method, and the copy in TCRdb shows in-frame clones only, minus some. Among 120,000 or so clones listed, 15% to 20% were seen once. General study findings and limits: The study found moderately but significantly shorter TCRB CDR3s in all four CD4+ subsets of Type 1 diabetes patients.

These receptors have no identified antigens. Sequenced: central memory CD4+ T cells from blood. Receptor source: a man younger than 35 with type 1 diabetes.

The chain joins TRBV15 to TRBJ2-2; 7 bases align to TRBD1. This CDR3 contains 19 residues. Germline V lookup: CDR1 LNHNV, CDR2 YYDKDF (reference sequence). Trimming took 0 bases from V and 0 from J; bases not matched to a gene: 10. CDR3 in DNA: TGTGCCACCAGCAGAGATTGGGTTGGGACAGCCGCGAACACCGGGGAGCTGTTTTTT. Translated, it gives CATSRDWVGTAANTGELFF.

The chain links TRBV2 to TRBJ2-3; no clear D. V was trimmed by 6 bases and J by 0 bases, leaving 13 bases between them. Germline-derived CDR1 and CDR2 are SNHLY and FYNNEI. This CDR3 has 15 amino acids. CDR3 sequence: CASRIARGSTDTQYF. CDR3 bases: TGTGCCAGCAGGATCGCCCGTGGGAGCACAGATACGCAGTATTTT. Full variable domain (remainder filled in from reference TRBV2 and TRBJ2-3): EPEVTQTPSHQVTQMGQEVILRCVPISNHLYFYWYRQILGQKVEFLVSFYNNEISEKSEIFDDQFSVERPDGSNFTLKIRSTKLEDSAMYFCASRIARGSTDTQYFGPGTRLTVL.

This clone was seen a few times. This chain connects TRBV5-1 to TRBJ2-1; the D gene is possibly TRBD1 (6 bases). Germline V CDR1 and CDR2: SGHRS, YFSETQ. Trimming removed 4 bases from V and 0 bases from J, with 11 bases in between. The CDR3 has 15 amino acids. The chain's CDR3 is CASSTSDSSYNEQFF. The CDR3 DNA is TGCGCCAGCAGCACCTCGGACAGCTCCTACAATGAGCAGTTCTTC.

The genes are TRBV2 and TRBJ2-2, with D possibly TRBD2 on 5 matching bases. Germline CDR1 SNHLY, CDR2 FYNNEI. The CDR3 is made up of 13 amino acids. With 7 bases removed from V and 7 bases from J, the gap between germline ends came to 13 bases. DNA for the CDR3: TGTGCCAGCAACGGTATGAGCGGCGGGGAGCTGTTTTTT. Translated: CASNGMSGGELFF.

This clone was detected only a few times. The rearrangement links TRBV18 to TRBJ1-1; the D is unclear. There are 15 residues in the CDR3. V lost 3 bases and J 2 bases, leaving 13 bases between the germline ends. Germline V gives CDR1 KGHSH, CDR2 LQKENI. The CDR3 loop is CASSPSQVTNTEAFF. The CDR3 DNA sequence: TGTGCCAGCTCACCCTCTCAGGTTACCAACACTGAAGCTTTCTTT.

The CDR3 loop is CASSVGIHTEAFF. CDR3 in DNA: TGTGCCAGCAGTGTAGGCATTCACACTGAAGCTTTCTTT. The chain joins TRBV2 to TRBJ1-1, with no clear D. CDR3 size: 13 residues. Trimming took off 4 bases at V and 3 bases at J, with 9 bases between the two ends. CDR1 SNHLY and CDR2 FYNNEI come from the germline V gene.

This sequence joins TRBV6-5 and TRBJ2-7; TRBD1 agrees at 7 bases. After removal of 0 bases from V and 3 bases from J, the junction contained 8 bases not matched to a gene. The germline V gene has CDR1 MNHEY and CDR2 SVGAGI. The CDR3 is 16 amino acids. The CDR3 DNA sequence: TGTGCCAGCAGTTACTCGAAAGACAGGGCGATCTACGAGCAGTACTTC. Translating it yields CASSYSKDRAIYEQYF.

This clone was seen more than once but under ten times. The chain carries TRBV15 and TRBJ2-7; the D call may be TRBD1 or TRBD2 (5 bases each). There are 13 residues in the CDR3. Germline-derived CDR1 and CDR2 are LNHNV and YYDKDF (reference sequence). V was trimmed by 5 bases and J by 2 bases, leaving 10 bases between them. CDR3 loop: CATSSGAAYEQYF. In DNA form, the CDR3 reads TGTGCCACCAGCTCCGGGGCCGCCTACGAGCAGTACTTC. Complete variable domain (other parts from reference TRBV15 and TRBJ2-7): DAMVIQNPRYQVTQFGKPVTLSCSQTLNHNVMYWYQQKSSQAPKLLFHYYDKDFNNEADTPDNFQSRRPNTSFCFLDIRSPGLGDTAMYLCATSSGAAYEQYFGPGTRLTVT.

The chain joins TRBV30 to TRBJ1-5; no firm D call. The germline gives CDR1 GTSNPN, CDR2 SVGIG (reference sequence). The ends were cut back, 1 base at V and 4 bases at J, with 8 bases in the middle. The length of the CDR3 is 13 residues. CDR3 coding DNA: TGTGCCTGGAGTGAGCGTGGGAATCAGCCCCAGCATTTT. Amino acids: CAWSERGNQPQHF.

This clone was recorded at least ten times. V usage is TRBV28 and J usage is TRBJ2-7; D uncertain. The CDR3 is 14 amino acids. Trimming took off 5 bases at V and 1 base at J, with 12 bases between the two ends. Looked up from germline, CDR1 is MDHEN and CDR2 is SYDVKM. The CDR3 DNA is TGTGCCAGCAGTCCCCCGGACGGGTCCTACGAGCAGTACTTC. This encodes CASSPPDGSYEQYF.

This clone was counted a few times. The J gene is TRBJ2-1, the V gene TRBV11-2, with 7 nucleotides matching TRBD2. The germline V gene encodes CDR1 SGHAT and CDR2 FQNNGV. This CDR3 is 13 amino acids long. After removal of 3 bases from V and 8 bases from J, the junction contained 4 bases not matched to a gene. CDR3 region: CASSFNGGYEQFF. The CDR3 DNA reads TGTGCCAGCAGCTTTAACGGGGGGTATGAGCAGTTCTTC.

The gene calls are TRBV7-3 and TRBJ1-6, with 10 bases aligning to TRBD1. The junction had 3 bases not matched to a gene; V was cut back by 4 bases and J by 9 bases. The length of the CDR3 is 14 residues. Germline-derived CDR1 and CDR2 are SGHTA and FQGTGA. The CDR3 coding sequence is TGTGCCAGCAGCTCTGGGACAGGGGCTTCACCCCTCCACTTT. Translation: CASSSGTGASPLHF.

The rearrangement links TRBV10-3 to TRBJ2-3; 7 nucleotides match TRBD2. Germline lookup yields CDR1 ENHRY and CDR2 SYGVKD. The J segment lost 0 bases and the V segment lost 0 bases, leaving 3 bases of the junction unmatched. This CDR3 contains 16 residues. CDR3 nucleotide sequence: TGTGCCATCAGTGAGTCCGTGCGGGGGAGCACAGATACGCAGTATTTT. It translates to CAISESVRGSTDTQYF.

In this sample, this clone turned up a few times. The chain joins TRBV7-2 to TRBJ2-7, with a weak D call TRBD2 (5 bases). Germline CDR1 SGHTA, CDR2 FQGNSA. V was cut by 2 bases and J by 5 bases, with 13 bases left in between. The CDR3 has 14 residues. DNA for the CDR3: TGTGCCAGCAGCTTAAGAGCGGCTACCCACGAGCAGTACTTC. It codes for CASSLRAATHEQYF.